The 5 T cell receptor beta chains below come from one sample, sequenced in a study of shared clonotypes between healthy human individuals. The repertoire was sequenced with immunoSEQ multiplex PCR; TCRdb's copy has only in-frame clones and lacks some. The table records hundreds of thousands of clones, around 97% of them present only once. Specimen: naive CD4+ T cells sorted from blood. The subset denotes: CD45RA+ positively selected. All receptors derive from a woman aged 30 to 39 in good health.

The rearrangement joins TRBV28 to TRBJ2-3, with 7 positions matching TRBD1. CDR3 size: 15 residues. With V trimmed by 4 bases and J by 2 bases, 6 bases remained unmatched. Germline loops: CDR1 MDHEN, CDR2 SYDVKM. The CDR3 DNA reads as TGTGCCAGCAGTTCCCCCCAGGGGGTCACAGATACGCAGTATTTT. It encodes CASSSPQGVTDTQYF.

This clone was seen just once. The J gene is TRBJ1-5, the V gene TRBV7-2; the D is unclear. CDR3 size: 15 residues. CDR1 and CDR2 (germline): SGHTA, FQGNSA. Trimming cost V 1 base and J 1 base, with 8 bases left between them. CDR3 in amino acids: CASSLDIRSNQPQHF. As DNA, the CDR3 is TGTGCCAGCAGCTTAGATATTAGGAGCAATCAGCCCCAGCATTTT.

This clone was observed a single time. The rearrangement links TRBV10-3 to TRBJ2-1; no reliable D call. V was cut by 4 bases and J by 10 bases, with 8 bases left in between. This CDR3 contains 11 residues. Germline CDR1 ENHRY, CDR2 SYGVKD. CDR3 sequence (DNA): TGTGCCATCAGTGGTCCTAGGGAGCAGTTCTTC. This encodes CAISGPREQFF.

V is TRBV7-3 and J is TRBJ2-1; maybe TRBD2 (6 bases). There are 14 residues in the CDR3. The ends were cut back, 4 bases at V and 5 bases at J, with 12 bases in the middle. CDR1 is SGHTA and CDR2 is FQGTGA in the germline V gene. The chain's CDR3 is CASSSPGAHNEQFF. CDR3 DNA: TGTGCCAGCAGCTCCCCGGGAGCCCACAATGAGCAGTTCTTC.

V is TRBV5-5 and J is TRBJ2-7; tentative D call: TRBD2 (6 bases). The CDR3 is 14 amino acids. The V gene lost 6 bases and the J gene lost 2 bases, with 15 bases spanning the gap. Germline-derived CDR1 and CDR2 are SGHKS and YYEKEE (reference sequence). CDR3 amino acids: CASMRRDGAYEQYF. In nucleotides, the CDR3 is TGTGCCAGCATGCGGCGGGACGGAGCCTACGAGCAGTACTTC.